The 30 T cell receptor beta chains below come from one sample, sequenced in a study of blood T cell repertoires in COVID-19. Generated by immunoSEQ multiplex PCR, the TCRdb table keeps only in-frame clones and is missing some. The sample shows some 200,000 clones, roughly 90% of them seen only once. Sequenced: PBMCs or T cells enriched from blood (not recorded which). These receptors all come from a woman between 18 and 30 years old who had recovered from COVID-19.

V is TRBV3-1 (or the pseudogene TRBV3-2) and J is TRBJ2-1, with TRBD2 identical over 9 bases. Germline V lookup: CDR1 LGHDT, CDR2 YNNKEL (reference sequence). The V and J ends lost 4 bases and 6 bases, in that order; junction bases with no gene match: 7. The CDR3 is made up of 15 amino acids. This chain's CDR3 is CASSPGTSNSNEQFF. In DNA, the CDR3 is TGTGCCAGCAGCCCCGGGACTAGCAACTCCAATGAGCAGTTCTTC.

This clone appeared a few times. The chain employs TRBV6-4 and TRBJ1-3, with D unresolved. The V end was cut by 2 bases, the J end by 0 bases, with 8 bases between. The CDR3 runs to 15 residues. Germline V CDR1 and CDR2: MRHNA, SNTAGT. This CDR3 is CASSDGESSGNTIYF. The DNA of the CDR3 is TGTGCCAGCAGTGACGGGGAGAGCTCTGGAAACACCATATATTTT.

This rearrangement joins TRBV2 to TRBJ2-3, with 7 bases identical to TRBD1. Per germline, CDR1 SNHLY and CDR2 FYNNEI. This CDR3 has 14 residues. With V trimmed by 3 bases and J by 0 bases, 0 bases remained unmatched. CDR3 residues: CASSETGSTDTQYF. CDR3 in DNA: TGTGCCAGCAGTGAGACAGGGAGCACAGATACGCAGTATTTT.

V usage is TRBV7-2 and J usage is TRBJ2-7; 12 bases line up with TRBD2. V trimming: 6 bases; J trimming: 3 bases; junction bases outside the gene matches: 6. The germline gives CDR1 SGHTA, CDR2 FQGNSA. This CDR3 is built from 15 residues. The CDR3 protein is CASSPGLAGFYEQYF. CDR3 coding DNA: TGTGCCAGCAGTCCTGGACTAGCGGGGTTCTACGAGCAGTACTTC.

The chain joins TRBV7-9 to TRBJ1-1; the D is unclear. This CDR3 spans 15 amino acids. The V end was cut by 1 base, the J end by 0 bases, with 9 bases between. Germline CDR1 is SEHNR and CDR2 is FQNEAQ (reference sequence). The CDR3: CASSLGASMNTEAFF. CDR3 sequence (DNA): TGTGCCAGCAGCTTAGGGGCATCCATGAACACTGAAGCTTTCTTT.

V usage is TRBV3-1 (or the pseudogene TRBV3-2) and J usage is TRBJ1-2, with 11 bases identical to TRBD1. Looked up from germline, CDR1 is LGHDT and CDR2 is YNNKEL (reference sequence). This CDR3 region has 16 residues. J was trimmed by 7 bases and V by 1 base; bases with no gene match: 8. The CDR3 is CASSQGSGQGASGYTF. In nucleotides, the CDR3 is TGTGCCAGCAGCCAAGGGTCCGGACAGGGGGCCAGTGGCTACACCTTC.

The chain carries TRBV9 and TRBJ2-3, with D possibly matching TRBD1 (6 bases). The CDR3 extends over 15 amino acids. Germline CDR1 and CDR2: SGDLS and YYNGEE. V shed 2 bases and J shed 5 bases, with 15 bases lying between them. CDR3 bases: TGTGCCAGCAGCGTTAGACAGGTAGAGGGAGATACGCAGTATTTT. Protein product: CASSVRQVEGDTQYF.

The rearrangement joins TRBV11-2 to TRBJ2-2, with TRBD2 as a possible D gene (5 bases). Trimming took off 2 bases at V and 5 bases at J, with 9 bases between the two ends. The germline CDR1 and CDR2 sequences are SGHAT and FQNNGV. The CDR3 has 14 amino acids. CDR3 residues: CASSLRLATGELFF. The CDR3 DNA reads as TGTGCCAGCAGCTTAAGGCTAGCTACCGGGGAGCTGTTTTTT.

On this clone: The same CDR3 also results from other DNA sequences found in this sample. This sequence joins TRBV9 and TRBJ2-2, with 8 bases lining up with TRBD2. Trimming cost V 0 bases and J 5 bases; bases outside gene matches: 3. The CDR3 covers 15 residues. CDR1 SGDLS and CDR2 YYNGEE come from the germline V gene. The CDR3 reads CASSVAGGVTGELFF. For the CDR3, the DNA is TGTGCCAGCAGCGTAGCGGGGGGGGTAACCGGGGAGCTGTTTTTT.

The rearrangement links TRBV7-9 to TRBJ2-7; possibly TRBD2 for D (5 bases). The V gene lost 4 bases and the J gene lost 0 bases, with 13 bases spanning the gap. There are 15 residues in the CDR3. Germline V gives CDR1 SEHNR, CDR2 FQNEAQ (reference sequence). The CDR3 loop reads CASSSSPGFSYEQYF. DNA of the CDR3: TGTGCCAGCAGCTCCTCCCCGGGATTCTCCTACGAGCAGTACTTC.

The chain is built from TRBV5-1 and TRBJ2-7; the D gene is possibly TRBD2 (7 bases). Deletions cut 1 base from V and 4 bases from J, with 18 bases between. This CDR3 contains 16 residues. Germline V gene data show CDR1 as SGHRS and CDR2 as YFSETQ. CDR3 DNA sequence: TGCGCCAGCAGCTTGCTAAGTCCCAGGGGAGGGTACGAGCAGTACTTC. Its protein is CASSLLSPRGGYEQYF.

The chain links TRBV10-3 to TRBJ2-7; D gene unclear. Germline V lookup: CDR1 ENHRY, CDR2 SYGVKD. Trimming removed 10 bases at V and 0 bases at J, with 16 bases between. The CDR3 has 14 residues. The CDR3 spells CATARLSSSYEQYF. Here the CDR3 DNA reads TGTGCCACCGCTCGACTTTCCAGCTCCTACGAGCAGTACTTC.

This chain connects TRBV5-5 to TRBJ1-1; D is unclear. This CDR3 region has 14 residues. Trimming left V 4 bases short and J 4 bases short, with 14 bases between. Per the germline V gene, CDR1 is SGHKS and CDR2 is YYEKEE (reference sequence). CDR3 coding DNA: TGTGCCAGCAGCCAAAGGTGGGGAGGCACTGAAGCTTTCTTT. Encoded protein: CASSQRWGGTEAFF.

The rearrangement links TRBV30 to TRBJ1-2; maybe TRBD1 (6 bases). From germline, CDR1 is GTSNPN and CDR2 SVGIG (reference sequence). V was clipped by 4 bases and J by 6 bases, with 12 bases between them. This CDR3 region has 12 residues. In nucleotides, the CDR3 is TGTGCCTGGAACAGCAGGGGCCATGGCTACACCTTC. It encodes CAWNSRGHGYTF.

The chain combines TRBV6-5 with TRBJ1-4; TRBD1 agrees at 9 bases. The CDR3 covers 15 residues. V lost 6 bases and J lost 5; bases outside the gene matches: 7. Germline V gene lookup returns CDR1 MNHEY and CDR2 SVGAGI. The CDR3 spells CASSQGQGKNEKLFF. In DNA, the CDR3 is TGTGCCAGCAGCCAGGGACAGGGAAAAAATGAAAAACTGTTTTTT.

The V and J genes are TRBV19 and TRBJ2-7, with 10 bases fitting TRBD2. J lost 0 bases, V lost 6 bases, and 5 bases had no gene match. The CDR3 consists of 15 residues. Per the germline V gene, CDR1 is LNHDA and CDR2 is SQIVND (reference sequence). This CDR3 is CASSQLAGSSYEQYF. CDR3 nucleotides: TGTGCCAGTAGCCAACTAGCGGGGTCCTCCTACGAGCAGTACTTC.

CDR3 nucleotide sequence: TGTGCCAGCAGCGTAGCGGGGTTCGGGGGGAATGAAAAACTGTTTTTT. It specifies CASSVAGFGGNEKLFF. The chain carries TRBV9 and TRBJ1-4; D may be TRBD1 (5 bases). Germline V gene sequence: CDR1 SGDLS, CDR2 YYNGEE. V lost 0 bases, J lost 5 bases, and 14 bases lay in between. The CDR3 consists of 16 residues.

The chain carries TRBV28 and TRBJ1-2, with 7 bases matching TRBD1. Unmatched junction bases numbered 5, after V lost 3 bases and J lost 4 bases. Looked up from germline, CDR1 is MDHEN and CDR2 is SYDVKM. The CDR3 consists of 14 residues. The CDR3 coding sequence is TGTGCCAGCAGTTTTCACGGGACAGTCTATGGCTACACCTTC. Translated: CASSFHGTVYGYTF.

The chain joins TRBV4-1 to TRBJ2-7, with D possibly matching TRBD2 (6 bases). The CDR3 totals 16 residues. Germline V gives CDR1 MGHRA, CDR2 YSYEKL. V lost 3 bases, J lost 2 bases, and 17 bases lay in between. CDR3 sequence reads: CASSQGASGLAYEQYF. CDR3 in DNA: TGCGCCAGCAGCCAGGGAGCAAGCGGGCTTGCCTACGAGCAGTACTTC.

The CDR3 sequence: CASSPRGYTEAFF. The CDR3 nucleotides are TGTGCCAGCAGTCCCAGGGGGTACACTGAAGCTTTCTTT. The rearrangement joins TRBV6-5 to TRBJ1-1, with 7 bases lining up with TRBD1. The ends lost 5 bases at V and 3 bases at J; junction bases unmatched: 3. This CDR3 contains 13 residues. Germline assignment: CDR1 MNHEY and CDR2 SVGAGI.

The chain links TRBV12-5 to TRBJ1-6; D ambiguous. The CDR3 is made up of 14 amino acids. Trimming stripped 3 bases from V and 6 bases from J, with 9 bases between. Germline CDR1 LGHNT, CDR2 FRNRAP. CDR3 nucleotides: TGTGCTAGTGGTTTTTTCACGGTTAATTCACCCCTCCACTTT. Translating gives CASGFFTVNSPLHF.

The table lists this clone with a count of one. V is TRBV15 and J is TRBJ1-4; 9 bases are a match to TRBD1. Trimming at V came to 7 bases and at J to 8 bases, leaving 11 bases not matched to a gene. Germline V lookup: CDR1 LNHNV, CDR2 YYDKDF (reference sequence). CDR3 length: 15 residues. The CDR3 here is CATNSAGTGNEKLFF. The CDR3 region has the DNA TGTGCCACCAACAGCGCCGGGACAGGGAACGAAAAACTGTTTTTT.

The V gene is TRBV27, the J gene TRBJ2-1, with 14 bases matching TRBD2. This CDR3 region has 15 residues. V was clipped by 7 bases and J by 4 bases; unmatched bases: 3. CDR1 and CDR2 (germline): MNHEY, SMNVEV (reference sequence). The chain's CDR3 is CASTGLAGGYNEQFF. Here the CDR3 DNA reads TGTGCCAGCACCGGACTAGCGGGGGGTTACAATGAGCAGTTCTTC.

The chain carries TRBV6-1 and TRBJ1-5; TRBD1 might be the D (5 bases). Trimming took off 3 bases at V and 2 bases at J, with 14 bases between the two ends. The CDR3 loop spans 16 amino acids. In germline, CDR1 is MNHNS, CDR2 SASEGT. The CDR3: CASSEPTPGGNQPQHF. The CDR3 nucleotides read TGTGCCAGCAGTGAGCCCACACCGGGGGGCAATCAGCCCCAGCATTTT.

This chain connects TRBV6-1 to TRBJ2-5; weak D call: TRBD1 (6 bases). CDR1 MNHNS and CDR2 SASEGT come from the germline V gene. Trimming removed 4 bases from V and 4 bases from J, with 22 bases in between. The CDR3 has 17 residues. The CDR3 loop is CASSVGPSGRGTETQYF. DNA for the CDR3: TGTGCCAGCAGTGTAGGTCCCAGTGGCAGGGGTACAGAGACCCAGTACTTC.

The chain combines TRBV19 with TRBJ1-5; TRBD1 agrees at 7 bases. Trimming took 6 bases from V and 2 from J; bases not matched to a gene: 7. This CDR3 comprises 15 residues. The germline V gene encodes CDR1 LNHDA and CDR2 SQIVND (reference sequence). CDR3 DNA sequence: TGTGCCAGTAGCATACAGGGGTATGGCAATCAGCCCCAGCATTTT. It translates to CASSIQGYGNQPQHF.

The chain combines TRBV28 with TRBJ1-4; D might be TRBD1 (5 bases). The germline V gene has CDR1 MDHEN and CDR2 SYDVKM. The ends were cut back, 6 bases at V and 0 bases at J, with 14 bases in the middle. This CDR3 region has 16 residues. The DNA for the CDR3 is TGTGCCAGCAGCTCTGGGGCGGTCTCAACTAATGAAAAACTGTTTTTT. Its translation: CASSSGAVSTNEKLFF.

The chain combines TRBV4-2 with TRBJ2-5; 8 bases are a match to TRBD2. J gave up 2 bases and V 0 bases, and 14 bases lay outside the gene matches. In germline, CDR1 is LGHNA, CDR2 YNFKEQ. The CDR3 runs to 19 residues. The DNA of the CDR3 is TGTGCCAGCAGCCAAGAATTCGTCGGGGGGGCCGGTCGGCAAGAGACCCAGTACTTC. Protein: CASSQEFVGGAGRQETQYF.

The table lists this clone with a count of one. This chain links TRBV6-1 with TRBJ2-7; 7 bases match TRBD2. The germline gives CDR1 MNHNS, CDR2 SASEGT. The CDR3 contains 14 residues. V lost 2 bases to trimming and J lost 3 bases; unmatched junction nucleotides: 4. The CDR3 is CASSEIAGSYEQYF. CDR3 nucleotide sequence: TGTGCCAGCAGTGAAATAGCGGGTAGCTACGAGCAGTACTTC.

The J gene is TRBJ2-5, the V gene TRBV25-1, with D maybe TRBD1 (5 bases). Germline CDR1 and CDR2: MGHDK and SYGVNS. The CDR3 contains 14 residues. Trimming pared 3 bases from V and 1 base from J, leaving 9 bases between. CDR3 in DNA: TGTGCCAGCAGTGATGGGCAGGGCCAAGAGACCCAGTACTTC. It codes for CASSDGQGQETQYF.